These 27 T cell receptor beta chains share one sample of origin, sequenced in a study of cytomegalovirus exposure and HLA in healthy donors. PCR employed 60 Vbeta and 13 Jbeta primers. The repertoire was sequenced with immunoSEQ multiplex PCR; TCRdb's copy has only in-frame clones and lacks some. The table has roughly 180,000 clones, 75% to 85% seen once; the top ten hold about 1.5%. Specimen: PBMCs. All receptors derive from a man between 18 and 29 years old in good health and CMV-seronegative.

This clone was observed a handful of times. The genes are TRBV5-4 and TRBJ2-3, with D possibly being TRBD2 (7 bases). This CDR3 comprises 15 residues. Trimming shortened V by 0 bases and J by 5 bases, and 13 bases separated the two germline ends. Germline CDR1 is SGHNT and CDR2 is YYREEE (reference sequence). Written as DNA, the CDR3 is TGTGCCAGCAGCTTGGACGGGGGGCCGGGAGATACGCAGTATTTT. This translates into CASSLDGGPGDTQYF.

This chain joins TRBV11-3 and TRBJ2-2, with no clear D. Trimming removed 1 base at V and 4 bases at J, with 7 bases between. Per the germline V gene, CDR1 is SGHNT and CDR2 is YENEEA. The CDR3 totals 14 residues. This CDR3 reads CASSLVGGTGELFF. For the CDR3, the DNA is TGTGCCAGCAGCTTAGTCGGTGGCACCGGGGAGCTGTTTTTT.

V gene TRBV18 combines with J gene TRBJ1-2; 7 bases line up with TRBD1. Germline CDR1 KGHSH, CDR2 LQKENI. V trimming: 3 bases; J trimming: 1 base; junction bases outside the gene matches: 2. CDR3 length equals 14 residues. CDR3 sequence: CASSPGQINYGYTF. For the CDR3, the DNA is TGTGCCAGCTCACCGGGACAGATTAACTATGGCTACACCTTC.

This chain's CDR3 is CASSGPSGQSSYEQYF. CDR3 bases: TGTGCCAGCAGCGGACCCTCGGGACAGAGCTCCTACGAGCAGTACTTC. The rearrangement links TRBV9 to TRBJ2-5; 7 nucleotides align to TRBD1. With the DNA end fitting TRBJ2-7 better, the J assignment may be wrong. This CDR3 comprises 16 residues. CDR1 and CDR2 (germline): SGDLS, YYNGEE.

The gene calls are TRBV2 and TRBJ1-4; D remains ambiguous. The CDR3 consists of 12 residues. Per germline, CDR1 SNHLY and CDR2 FYNNEI. Trimming removed 6 bases at V and 11 bases at J, with 13 bases between. The CDR3 sequence: CASSLNREKLFF. The CDR3 nucleotides read TGTGCCAGCAGCCTGAACAGAGAGAAACTGTTTTTT.

V is TRBV9 and J is TRBJ1-1; tentative D call: TRBD1 (5 bases). The CDR3 is made up of 15 amino acids. Trimming cost V 0 bases and J 6 bases, with 15 bases left between them. Germline CDR1 SGDLS, CDR2 YYNGEE. DNA of the CDR3: TGTGCCAGCAGCGTAGCCCCAGACAGCCGCCCTGAAGCTTTCTTT. Translating it yields CASSVAPDSRPEAFF.

The rearrangement joins TRBV5-1 to TRBJ2-3, with D uncertain. This CDR3 has 13 amino acids. V was clipped by 4 bases and J by 2 bases, with 8 bases between them. CDR1 and CDR2 from the germline V gene are SGHRS and YFSETQ. The CDR3, as DNA: TGCGCCAGCAGCCTAGGCCTCACAGATACGCAGTATTTT. It translates to CASSLGLTDTQYF.

The chain recombines TRBV7-2 with TRBJ1-6; D is undetermined. Germline V gene data show CDR1 as SGHTA and CDR2 as FQGNSA. V was shortened by 4 bases and J by 4 bases, with 8 bases between the two germline ends. This CDR3 spans 14 amino acids. The CDR3 coding sequence is TGTGCCAGCAGCTCCCGTCAGTATAATTCACCCCTCCACTTT. Translated, it gives CASSSRQYNSPLHF.

The V gene is TRBV28, the J gene TRBJ2-7; D gene uncertain. The CDR3 runs to 12 residues. Trimming took off 1 base at V and 3 bases at J, with 4 bases between the two ends. From germline, CDR1 is MDHEN and CDR2 SYDVKM. CDR3 sequence reads: CASSLSRYEQYF. The CDR3, as DNA: TGTGCCAGCAGTTTATCTCGCTACGAGCAGTACTTC.

The genes are TRBV28 and TRBJ1-2; D unresolved. This CDR3 is 12 amino acids long. Looked up from germline, CDR1 is MDHEN and CDR2 is SYDVKM. The ends were cut back, 8 bases at V and 3 bases at J, with 10 bases in the middle. The CDR3 here is CASGPPDYGYTF. The CDR3 DNA reads TGTGCCAGCGGCCCCCCTGACTATGGCTACACCTTC.

The chain joins TRBV4-1 to TRBJ1-1; 8 bases line up with TRBD1. CDR3 size: 17 residues. The germline CDR1 and CDR2 sequences are MGHRA and YSYEKL. The ends lost 3 bases at V and 1 base at J; junction bases unmatched: 10. CDR3 DNA sequence: TGCGCCAGCAGCCAGAAGCCACAGGGGGACTCGAACACTGAAGCTTTCTTT. Translation gives CASSQKPQGDSNTEAFF.

This clone was picked up one time. The J gene is TRBJ2-7, the V gene TRBV5-1, with 11 bases aligning to TRBD1. The J segment lost 4 bases and the V segment lost 3 bases, leaving 3 bases of the junction unmatched. Per the germline V gene, CDR1 is SGHRS and CDR2 is YFSETQ. The CDR3 has 14 residues. The CDR3 here is CASSSDRGLYEQYF. CDR3 bases: TGCGCCAGCAGCTCGGACAGGGGGCTGTACGAGCAGTACTTC.

This clone was detected only once. This chain joins TRBV6-1 and TRBJ1-2, with D perhaps matching TRBD1 (5 bases). This CDR3 contains 13 residues. V lost 3 bases and J 4 bases, leaving 9 bases between the germline ends. The germline V gene has CDR1 MNHNS and CDR2 SASEGT. In nucleotides, the CDR3 is TGTGCCAGCAGTGATCTCGGGGGCTATGGCTACACCTTC. It is translated as CASSDLGGYGYTF.

The chain is built from TRBV6-5 and TRBJ2-2; D perhaps matches TRBD1 (6 bases). The V and J ends lost 5 bases and 7 bases respectively, with 8 bases between them. The germline CDR1 and CDR2 sequences are MNHEY and SVGAGI. The CDR3 has 12 residues. The CDR3 protein is CASSEGVGELFF. In DNA form, the CDR3 reads TGTGCCAGCAGTGAGGGGGTCGGGGAGCTGTTTTTT.

V gene TRBV10-3 combines with J gene TRBJ2-1; 9 nucleotides match TRBD2. V lost 4 bases and J lost 7; bases outside the gene matches: 17. Per germline, CDR1 ENHRY and CDR2 SYGVKD. This CDR3 has 18 amino acids. The CDR3 DNA follows: TGTGCCATCAGTGGGGGGGGGCTAGCGGGAATCCCACTTAATGAGCAGTTCTTC. Translating gives CAISGGGLAGIPLNEQFF.

The chain has TRBV28 and TRBJ1-2, with no clear D. Germline CDR1 and CDR2: MDHEN and SYDVKM. V lost 3 bases and J 5 bases, leaving 16 bases between the germline ends. The CDR3 covers 15 residues. The CDR3 nucleotides are TGTGCCAGCAGTTTCGCAGGTCGGATTTCTTATGGCTACACCTTC. It encodes CASSFAGRISYGYTF.

This rearrangement joins TRBV2 to TRBJ1-1; D perhaps matches TRBD1 (6 bases). The germline CDR1 and CDR2 sequences are SNHLY and FYNNEI. V lost 7 bases and J 10 bases, leaving 16 bases between the germline ends. There are 12 residues in the CDR3. CDR3 bases: TGTGCCAGCACTTTCTCGGCAGGGGTAGCTTTCTTT. Translating gives CASTFSAGVAFF. The full variable domain, in which reference TRBV2 and TRBJ1-1 provide the parts outside the CDR3, is EPEVTQTPSHQVTQMGQEVILRCVPISNHLYFYWYRQILGQKVEFLVSFYNNEISEKSEIFDDQFSVERPDGSNFTLKIRSTKLEDSAMYFCASTFSAGVAFFGQGTRLTVV.

The chain uses TRBV7-6 and TRBJ2-5; D is possibly TRBD2 (6 bases). This CDR3 contains 17 residues. Per germline, CDR1 SGHVS and CDR2 FNYEAQ. V gave up 4 bases and J gave up 4 bases, with 22 bases separating them. The CDR3 DNA sequence: TGTGCCAGCAGCTCGGGGGAAGCGGCCCCCCGGGTAGAGACCCAGTACTTC. Protein: CASSSGEAAPRVETQYF.

The genes are TRBV21-1 and TRBJ1-4. TRBV21-1 corresponds to a pseudogene. This CDR3 has 15 amino acids. The CDR3 region is CASTLLGLEDEKLFF. CDR3 sequence (DNA): TGTGCCAGCACCCTTCTGGGACTGGAGGATGAAAAACTGTTTTTT.

This clone appeared many times. J is TRBJ2-7 and V is TRBV25-1, with 8 positions matching TRBD1. There are 15 residues in the CDR3. The trim removed 4 bases at V and 1 base at J, leaving 6 bases unmatched. CDR1 is MGHDK and CDR2 is SYGVNS in the germline V gene. The CDR3: CASSAQDRASYEQYF. The CDR3 DNA is TGTGCCAGCAGTGCCCAGGACAGGGCGTCCTACGAGCAGTACTTC.

The CDR3 reads CASSRHTLQGPNTEAFF. CDR3 coding DNA: TGTGCCAGCAGCCGACACACCCTACAGGGGCCGAACACTGAAGCTTTCTTT. The V gene is TRBV16, the J gene TRBJ1-1; TRBD1 aligns across 7 bases. Germline loops: CDR1 KGHSY, CDR2 FQNENV. The CDR3 contains 17 residues. J was trimmed by 1 base and V by 4 bases; bases with no gene match: 12. Drawing the rest from reference TRBV16 and TRBJ1-1, the complete variable domain is GEEVAQTPKHLVRGEGQKAKLYCAPIKGHSYVFWYQQVLKNEFKFLISFQNENVFDETGMPKERFSAKCLPNSPCSLEIQATKLEDSAVYFCASSRHTLQGPNTEAFFGQGTRLTVV.

This clone is a singleton in its sample. The V call is TRBV27, the J call TRBJ2-3, with 11 bases lining up with TRBD2. Germline V lookup: CDR1 MNHEY, CDR2 SMNVEV (reference sequence). The CDR3 runs to 15 residues. Trimming at V came to 2 bases and at J to 6 bases, leaving 4 bases not matched to a gene. The DNA for the CDR3 is TGTGCCAGCAGTTTAGGAGCTAGCGGGAGGGATACGCAGTATTTT. Its translation: CASSLGASGRDTQYF.

This clone was counted a few times. The chain is built from TRBV19 and TRBJ2-2; tentatively, D is TRBD2 (6 bases). The CDR3 runs 16 residues. Trimming left V 1 base short and J 1 base short, with 10 bases between. Looked up from germline, CDR1 is LNHDA and CDR2 is SQIVND (reference sequence). The CDR3 is CASSIGGVKNTGELFF. The DNA of the CDR3 is TGTGCCAGTAGTATAGGGGGGGTCAAGAACACCGGGGAGCTGTTTTTT.

The chain recombines TRBV9 with TRBJ2-7, with TRBD1 matching 9 bases. CDR3 length: 15 residues. Per the germline V gene, CDR1 is SGDLS and CDR2 is YYNGEE. V lost 4 bases, J lost 5 bases, and 10 bases stayed unmatched. The CDR3 DNA follows: TGTGCCAGCAGCCCCCGGACAGGGGTCCTTGACGAGCAGTACTTC. As protein: CASSPRTGVLDEQYF.

V gene TRBV10-3 combines with J gene TRBJ1-4; 8 nucleotides align to TRBD1. The CDR3 is 17 residues long. V gave up 2 bases and J gave up 8 bases; unmatched junction bases: 13. Germline CDR1 reads ENHRY; CDR2 reads SYGVKD. The CDR3 bases are TGTGCCATCAGTGAGGGGAGTCGGGCAGGGGGCGGAGAAAAACTGTTTTTT. It is translated as CAISEGSRAGGGEKLFF.

The V call is TRBV4-1, the J call TRBJ2-7; tentative D call: TRBD1 (6 bases). The CDR3 consists of 13 residues. The V end lost 1 base, the J end lost 3 bases, and 7 bases lay between the germline ends. Germline CDR1 reads MGHRA; CDR2 reads YSYEKL. The CDR3 bases are TGCGCCAGCAGCCAAGGGACAGTCTACGAGCAGTACTTC. It specifies CASSQGTVYEQYF.

This clone was seen only once. The V call is TRBV7-9, the J call TRBJ2-7, with a tentative D call TRBD1 (6 bases). Per germline, CDR1 SEHNR and CDR2 FQNEAQ (reference sequence). The V gene lost 10 bases and the J gene lost 1 base, with 11 bases spanning the gap. This CDR3 contains 12 residues. CDR3 DNA sequence: TGTGCCACCAACAGGGATTCCTACGAGCAGTACTTC. This codes for CATNRDSYEQYF.